The rows below give T cell receptor beta chains drawn from one sample of a study of cytomegalovirus exposure and HLA in healthy donors. Repertoires were generated with immunoSEQ multiplex PCR, while TCRdb's copy carries only in-frame clones and drops some. The sample includes approximately 160,000 clones, roughly four fifths of them seen just once. Input material: PBMCs. All receptors come from a female donor in good health and CMV-seronegative. CDR3s include the opening cysteine and the closing phenylalanine or tryptophan. A D gene is named only where the DNA matches it firmly. Rows may omit the clone size; those that give it use once, few, many or a size class.

NA	NA	TRBV6-5	TRBJ2-7	TGTGCCAGCAGGCGGACTACGTTCTACGAGCAGTACTTC	CASRRTTFYEQYF
NA	NA	TRBV28	TRBJ2-2	TGTGCCAGCAGTTTACTGGTAGCTAACACCGGGGAGCTGTTTTTT	CASSLLVANTGELFF
NA	NA	TRBV10-3	TRBJ2-5	TGTGCCATCAGCATGGACTCTGGGGAGCAGTACTTC	CAISMDSGEQYF
NA	NA	TRBV18	TRBJ1-4	TGTGCCAGCTCACCCCCCGAGGGCGCGGGGGAAAAACTGTTTTTT	CASSPPEGAGEKLFF
NA	NA	TRBV7-3	TRBJ1-3	TGTGCCAGCAGCTTAGGCTCAGGGGCCATGGAGGCCGTATATTTT	CASSLGSGAMEAVYF
NA	few	TRBV28	TRBJ1-5	TGTGCCAGCATCTACGGGGGGGGCAGGACGCAGCCCCAGCATTTT	CASIYGGGRTQPQHF
NA	NA	TRBV12-5	TRBJ1-6	TGTGCTAGTGGTTTTTTTAAAGAGAGCTCCTATAATTCACCCCTCCACTTT	CASGFFKESSYNSPLHF
NA	NA	TRBV5-1	TRBJ1-3	TGCGCCAGCAGCTTGGGGGCCGGCGGAAACACCATATATTTT	CASSLGAGGNTIYF
TRBD2	NA	TRBV5-1	TRBJ2-1	TGCGCCAGCAGCATAGGGACTAGCGGGATCGATGAGCAGTTCTTC	CASSIGTSGIDEQFF
TRBD1	NA	TRBV6-5	TRBJ2-2	TGTGCCAGCAGTGCGGACAGGACCGGGGAGCTGTTTTTT	CASSADRTGELFF
NA	NA	TRBV28	TRBJ2-3	TGTGCCAGCAGACCCGGACAGTCCAGCACAGATACGCAGTATTTT	CASRPGQSSTDTQYF
NA	NA	TRBV28	TRBJ2-3	TGTGCCAGCAGTTTCCCTTCAAAGGACGGTCCAGCGGATAGCACAGATACGCAGTATTTT	CASSFPSKDGPADSTDTQYF
TRBD2	once	TRBV5-4	TRBJ2-5	TGTGCCAGCAGCTTGTCCGGCGGGGGGGCCGGGGAGACCCAGTACTTC	CASSLSGGGAGETQYF
TRBD2	NA	TRBV6-5	TRBJ2-7	TGTGCCAGCAGCCGGACTAGCGGGGGATCCTACGAGCAGTACTTC	CASSRTSGGSYEQYF
NA	NA	TRBV28	TRBJ1-5	TGTGCCAGCAGTTTCGCGGGGCACGCTTATCGGCCCCAGCATTTT	CASSFAGHAYRPQHF
NA	once	TRBV6-1	TRBJ2-4	TGTGCCAGCACCGAGACCGGGACACAAAAAAACAGTCAGTACTTC	CASTETGTQKNSQYF
TRBD2	NA	TRBV7-9	TRBJ2-3	TGTGCCAGCAGCCCCCGGACTAGCGGGAGGGGAACAGATACGCAGTATTTT	CASSPRTSGRGTDTQYF
TRBD1	NA	TRBV6-6	TRBJ2-2	TGTGCCAGCAGGACAGGGGGGAACACCGGGGAGCTGTTTTTT	CASRTGGNTGELFF
NA	NA	TRBV6-1	TRBJ1-5	TGTGCCAGCAGTGAAGCCGGGGAACCGGGGACAAGGAGGCATTTT	CASSEAGEPGTRRHF
TRBD2	NA	TRBV19	TRBJ2-7	TGTGCCAGTAGTATAGAGGCGGGGGTCTACGAGCAGTACTTC	CASSIEAGVYEQYF
NA	once	TRBV6-5	TRBJ1-6	TGTGCCAGCAGTTACGATCATTCAAGAGGTTCACCCCTCCACTTT	CASSYDHSRGSPLHF
TRBD1	NA	TRBV19	TRBJ2-3	TGTGCCAGTAGGGACAGGACCACAGATACGCAGTATTTT	CASRDRTTDTQYF
NA	NA	TRBV11-2	TRBJ1-6	TGTGCCAGCAGCTTAGATGAGAGCTCCTATAATTCACCCCTCCACTTT	CASSLDESSYNSPLHF
NA	once	TRBV6-5	TRBJ2-1	TGTGCCAGCAGTTACGATCCCTGGGGGGGCAGTGAGCAGTTCTTC	CASSYDPWGGSEQFF
NA	once	TRBV15	TRBJ2-5	TGTGCCACCAGCAGAGATTCAGGTCTGGAGACCCAGTACTTC	CATSRDSGLETQYF
TRBD1	NA	TRBV7-6	TRBJ1-2	TGTGCCAGCAGCTTATCGGACAGGCGGGGCTACACCTTC	CASSLSDRRGYTF
TRBD1	NA	TRBV5-1	TRBJ1-2	TGCGCCAGCAGCGCGGGACAGGGTGTAGGTAACTATGGCTACACCTTC	CASSAGQGVGNYGYTF
NA	NA	TRBV7-3	TRBJ2-2	TGTGCCAGCAGCACTCACGGGCTAGCTGGCTCCGGGGAGCTGTTTTTT	CASSTHGLAGSGELFF
NA	NA	TRBV19	TRBJ1-1	TGTGCCAGTAAGGTGTGGGGGGATTGGAACACTGAAGCTTTCTTT	CASKVWGDWNTEAFF
NA	NA	TRBV5-8	TRBJ1-6	TGTGCCAGCAGCTTCGGGGGGGATAATTCACCCCTCCACTTT	CASSFGGDNSPLHF
NA	NA	TRBV28	TRBJ1-1	TGTGCCAGCAGTACCGACAGAGAAGCTTTCTTT	CASSTDREAFF
TRBD1	NA	TRBV29-1	TRBJ1-1	TGCAGCGTTGTAGGCCAGGGGGTGATGAACACTGAAGCTTTCTTT	CSVVGQGVMNTEAFF
TRBD1	NA	TRBV27	TRBJ2-7	TGTGCCAGCAGGTCGGGGACAGGGGGCGAGCAGTACTTC	CASRSGTGGEQYF
TRBD1	NA	TRBV29-1	TRBJ1-4	TGCAGCGTTGGACAGGGGGCAACTAATGAAAAACTGTTTTTT	CSVGQGATNEKLFF
NA	NA	TRBV19	TRBJ1-1	TGTGCCAGTAGTATACCCTCAGCGAGGACTGAAGCTTTCTTT	CASSIPSARTEAFF
NA	NA	TRBV7-8	TRBJ2-5	TGTGCCAGCAGCCTCGAAACCAGGGGAAAGACCCAGTACTTC	CASSLETRGKTQYF
NA	NA	TRBV5-1	TRBJ2-1	TGCGCCAGCAGCTTAGGACTGGAGCAGTTCTTC	CASSLGLEQFF
TRBD2	NA	TRBV4-2	TRBJ2-5	TGTGCCAGCAGTCAGGATAGGACTAGAGTGTGGGAGACCCAGTACTTC	CASSQDRTRVWETQYF
TRBD2	NA	TRBV28	TRBJ2-7	TGTGCCACAGCGGGGGGGAAGTCCTACGAGCAGTACTTC	CATAGGKSYEQYF
NA	NA	TRBV7-9	TRBJ2-7	TGTGCCAGCAGCCCAGCCCCAAAGGGGTACGAGCAGTACTTC	CASSPAPKGYEQYF
TRBD2	once	TRBV11-1	TRBJ2-3	TGTGCCAGCAGCTTAGCGCTAGGCGGGAGAGTATCAGATACGCAGTATTTT	CASSLALGGRVSDTQYF
TRBD2	NA	TRBV6-6	TRBJ2-3	TGTGCCAGCATTGAGACTAGCGGGGGGGCAGATACGCAGTATTTT	CASIETSGGADTQYF
TRBD1	NA	TRBV5-1	TRBJ2-5	TGCGCCAGCAGCTTGAACCACCGACAGGGGGTAGAGACCCAGTACTTC	CASSLNHRQGVETQYF
TRBD2	NA	TRBV6-6	TRBJ2-2	TGTGCCAGCAGTTTTAGCGGGACCTACACCGGGGAGCTGTTTTTT	CASSFSGTYTGELFF
NA	once	TRBV5-1	TRBJ2-3	TGCGCCAGCAGCTTAGCGACAGGGTTGAGTAGCGGTACGCAGTATTTT	CASSLATGLSSGTQYF
TRBD1	NA	TRBV27	TRBJ1-2	TGTGCCAGCAGTTACCGGGACAGACATGGCTACACCTTC	CASSYRDRHGYTF
NA	few	TRBV4-1	TRBJ2-1	TGCGCCAGCAGCCAAGAACATCGAGGTCTGATTTACAATGAGCAGTTCTTC	CASSQEHRGLIYNEQFF
TRBD2	NA	TRBV7-9	TRBJ2-1	TGTGCCAGCAGCTTAGACGGCGGGGGGATTCTTAGTTCCTACAATGAGCAGTTCTTC	CASSLDGGGILSSYNEQFF
NA	NA	TRBV7-3	TRBJ2-5	TGTGCCAGCACCTTAGTGGGACAACCTCAAGAGACCCAGTACTTC	CASTLVGQPQETQYF
NA	NA	TRBV6-5	TRBJ1-2	TGTGCCAGCAGTTCTCAGGGGTTTGGCTATGGCTACACCTTC	CASSSQGFGYGYTF
NA	NA	TRBV21-1	TRBJ2-7	TGTGCCAGCAAGACAGGGCAGGACGACGAGCAGTACTTC	CASKTGQDDEQYF
TRBD1	few	TRBV7-8	TRBJ2-3	TGTGCCAGCAGCCCGCGACAGGGGAATACGCAGTATTTT	CASSPRQGNTQYF
NA	NA	TRBV28	TRBJ1-4	TGTGCCAGCAGTTCCTACGGACTTGAAAAACTGTTTTTT	CASSSYGLEKLFF